The 8 T cell receptor beta chains below all came from one sample that was sequenced in a study of OX40 agonist ivuxolimab in advanced cancers. TCRdb keeps only in-frame clones here, not all; method: immunoSEQ multiplex PCR. The sample lists just under 85,000 clones, approximately 87% occurring once. The sequencing here drew on CD4+ or CD8+ T cells sorted from blood, taken in a trial of the OX40 agonist ivuxolimab. The source is an adult with an advanced solid tumor such as melanoma, head and neck, liver or kidney cancer.

Details on this clone: Other nucleotide sequences from this sample produce the same CDR3. The chain employs TRBV9 and TRBJ2-3; D gene uncertain. V gave up 0 bases and J gave up 0 bases, with 5 bases separating them. This CDR3 has 14 amino acids. The germline V gene has CDR1 SGDLS and CDR2 YYNGEE. The CDR3 reads CASSVDGSTDTQYF. The CDR3 nucleotides are TGTGCCAGCAGCGTAGATGGGAGCACAGATACGCAGTATTTT. Together with reference TRBV9 and TRBJ2-3, the CDR3 gives the full variable domain: DSGVTQTPKHLITATGQRVTLRCSPRSGDLSVYWYQQSLDQGLQFLIQYYNGEERAKGNILERFSAQQFPDLHSELNLSSLELGDSALYFCASSVDGSTDTQYFGPGTRLTVL.

The chain joins TRBV30 to TRBJ1-4; D is unclear. The V gene lost 0 bases and the J gene lost 6 bases, with 11 bases spanning the gap. Germline lookup yields CDR1 GTSNPN and CDR2 SVGIG (reference sequence). The CDR3 spans 14 residues. The DNA for the CDR3 is TGTGCCTGGAGTGTTAAGGACGTAGATGAAAAACTGTTTTTT. This translates into CAWSVKDVDEKLFF.

The chain joins TRBV6-5 to TRBJ1-6; possibly TRBD1 for D (6 bases). The V end was cut by 5 bases, the J end by 7 bases, with 12 bases between. The CDR3 has 14 residues. Germline CDR1 reads MNHEY; CDR2 reads SVGAGI. The CDR3 is CASSPRTANSPLHF. The CDR3 DNA follows: TGTGCCAGCAGTCCGAGGACAGCCAATTCACCCCTCCACTTT.

There are a few counts of this clone. The chain recombines TRBV19 with TRBJ1-2; 10 bases line up with TRBD1. Germline CDR1 and CDR2: LNHDA and SQIVND (reference sequence). V was clipped by 1 base and J by 1 base; unmatched bases: 6. This CDR3 has 17 amino acids. CDR3: CASSIGAGTGVNYGYTF. The CDR3 DNA is TGTGCCAGTAGTATAGGGGCCGGGACAGGGGTTAACTATGGCTACACCTTC. The full variable domain, completed using reference TRBV19 and TRBJ1-2, is DGGITQSPKYLFRKEGQNVTLSCEQNLNHDAMYWYRQDPGQGLRLIYYSQIVNDFQKGDIAEGYSVSREKKESFPLTVTSAQKNPTAFYLCASSIGAGTGVNYGYTFGSGTRLTVV.

This chain uses TRBV9 with TRBJ2-7; no definite D call. Germline V gene sequence: CDR1 SGDLS, CDR2 YYNGEE. Deletions cut 1 base from V and 5 bases from J, with 19 bases between. The CDR3 extends over 16 amino acids. DNA for the CDR3: TGTGCCAGCAGCGTAACGGTAGGGAACACCCCCCACGAGCAGTACTTC. The encoded protein is CASSVTVGNTPHEQYF.

The chain recombines TRBV7-2 with TRBJ1-2; D remains unclear. The CDR3 runs to 17 residues. The germline CDR1 and CDR2 sequences are SGHTA and FQGNSA. With 0 bases removed from V and 4 bases from J, the gap between germline ends came to 18 bases. This chain's CDR3 is CASSLASAAQPIYGYTF. DNA of the CDR3: TGTGCCAGCAGCTTAGCGTCGGCGGCCCAGCCGATCTATGGCTACACCTTC. The full variable domain, its missing parts supplied by reference TRBV7-2 and TRBJ1-2, is GAGVSQSPSNKVTEKGKDVELRCDPISGHTALYWYRQSLGQGLEFLIYFQGNSAPDKSGLPSDRFSAERTGGSVSTLTIQRTQQEDSAVYLCASSLASAAQPIYGYTFGSGTRLTVV.

This chain uses TRBV27 with TRBJ2-7; D may be TRBD1 or TRBD2 (7 bases each). This CDR3 has 16 residues. Germline values: CDR1 MNHEY, CDR2 SMNVEV (reference sequence). Between the trimmed V and J ends, which lost 0 bases and 3 bases, there was a span of 15 bases. The CDR3 DNA sequence: TGTGCCAGCAGTTTATCGGTGGGAGGGGGCATCTACGAGCAGTACTTC. Translation gives CASSLSVGGGIYEQYF.

This clone has more than one count but fewer than ten. The chain uses TRBV19 and TRBJ2-3, with D tentatively TRBD1 or TRBD2 (6 bases each). Deletions cut 3 bases from V and 0 bases from J, with 25 bases between. Germline V gene data show CDR1 as LNHDA and CDR2 as SQIVND (reference sequence). This CDR3 is 20 amino acids long. As DNA, the CDR3 is TGTGCCAGTAGTATGACTGGGGCGAGGAGGGGGTATTCTAGCACAGATACGCAGTATTTT. Protein sequence: CASSMTGARRGYSSTDTQYF.